This T cell receptor beta chain is from a study of blood T cell repertoires in COVID-19. For the study at large: Specimens from acute and convalescent COVID-19 originated in the United States, Italy and Spain.

This clone was found a few times. Per the original data handling: Amplified reference gene primers provided the basis for estimating nucleated cell counts. Generated by immunoSEQ multiplex PCR, the TCRdb table keeps only in-frame clones and is missing some. D and trimming come from the DNA, and the V and J calls and clone size come from that table. The repertoire holds about 200,000 clones, with under 90% as singletons. This CDR3 comprises 17 residues. Germline lookup yields CDR1 LNHDA and CDR2 SQIVND (reference sequence). The V segment lost 6 bases and the J segment 0 bases; nucleotides outside the gene matches: 10.

The rearrangement links TRBV19 to TRBJ1-5; 8 bases match TRBD1. Specimen: peripheral blood. This receptor was taken from a man aged 55 to 70 with acute or convalescent COVID-19. CDR3 region: CASRKTDRVYSNQPQHF. CDR3 DNA sequence: TGTGCCAGTAGAAAAACGGACAGGGTTTATAGCAATCAGCCCCAGCATTTT.